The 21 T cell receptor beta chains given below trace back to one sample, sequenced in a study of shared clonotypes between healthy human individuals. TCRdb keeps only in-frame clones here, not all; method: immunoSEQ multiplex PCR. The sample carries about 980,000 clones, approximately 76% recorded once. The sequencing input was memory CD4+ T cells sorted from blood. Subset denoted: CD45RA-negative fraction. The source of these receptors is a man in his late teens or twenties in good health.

In nucleotides, the CDR3 is TGTGCCAGCACCACTGGCGGGGGCGCTGAAGCTTTCTTT. This encodes CASTTGGGAEAFF. The chain employs TRBV5-4 and TRBJ1-1; maybe TRBD1 (6 bases). Trimming shortened V by 6 bases and J by 6 bases, and 15 bases separated the two germline ends. Looked up from germline, CDR1 is SGHNT and CDR2 is YYREEE (reference sequence). This CDR3 has 13 amino acids.

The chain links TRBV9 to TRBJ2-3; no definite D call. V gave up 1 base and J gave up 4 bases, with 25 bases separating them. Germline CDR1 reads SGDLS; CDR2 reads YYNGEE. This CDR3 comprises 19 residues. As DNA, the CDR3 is TGTGCCAGCAGCGTACGCCCCGTTAAACAATTTGTAGGTGCAGATACGCAGTATTTT. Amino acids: CASSVRPVKQFVGADTQYF.

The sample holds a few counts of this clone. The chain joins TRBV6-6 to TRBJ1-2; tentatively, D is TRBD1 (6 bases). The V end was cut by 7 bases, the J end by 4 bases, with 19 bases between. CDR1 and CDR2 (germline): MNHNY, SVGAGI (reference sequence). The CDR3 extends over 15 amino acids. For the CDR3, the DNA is TGTGCCAGCATCATGAGGGGGGCCGTTGCCTATGGCTACACCTTC. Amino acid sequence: CASIMRGAVAYGYTF.

CDR3 coding DNA: TGTGCCTGGAGCCGGGACAGCGGCGATGGCTACACCTTC. It is translated as CAWSRDSGDGYTF. The chain is built from TRBV30 and TRBJ1-2; 7 bases line up with TRBD1. There are 13 residues in the CDR3. J was trimmed by 6 bases and V by 3 bases; bases with no gene match: 7. Germline V gene lookup returns CDR1 GTSNPN and CDR2 SVGIG (reference sequence). The whole variable domain, remainder taken from reference TRBV30 and TRBJ1-2, is SQTIHQWPATLVQPVGSPLSLECTVEGTSNPNLYWYRQAAGRGLQLLFYSVGIGQISSEVPQNLSASRPQDRQFILSSKKLLLSDSGFYLCAWSRDSGDGYTFGSGTRLTVV.

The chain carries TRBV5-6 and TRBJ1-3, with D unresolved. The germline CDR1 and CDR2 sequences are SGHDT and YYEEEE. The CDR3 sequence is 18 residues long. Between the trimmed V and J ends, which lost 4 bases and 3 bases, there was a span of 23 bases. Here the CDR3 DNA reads TGTGCCAGCAGCCCTTATAGGGCGAAGGAAGGGAGTGGAAACACCATATATTTT. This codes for CASSPYRAKEGSGNTIYF. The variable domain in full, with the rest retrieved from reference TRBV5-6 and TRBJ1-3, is DAGVTQSPTHLIKTRGQQVTLRCSPKSGHDTVSWYQQALGQGPQFIFQYYEEEERQRGNFPDRFSGHQFPNYSSELNVNALLLGDSALYLCASSPYRAKEGSGNTIYFGEGSWLTVV.

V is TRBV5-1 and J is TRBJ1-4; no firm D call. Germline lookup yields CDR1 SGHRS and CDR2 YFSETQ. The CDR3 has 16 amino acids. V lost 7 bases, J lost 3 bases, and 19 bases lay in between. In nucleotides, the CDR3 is TGCGCCAGCGGCAGAGTGTTGCTGTCAGCTAATGAAAAACTGTTTTTT. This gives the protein CASGRVLLSANEKLFF. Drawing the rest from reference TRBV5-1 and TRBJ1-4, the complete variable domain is KAGVTQTPRYLIKTRGQQVTLSCSPISGHRSVSWYQQTPGQGLQFLFEYFSETQRNKGNFPGRFSGRQFSNSRSEMNVSTLELGDSALYLCASGRVLLSANEKLFFGSGTQLSVL.

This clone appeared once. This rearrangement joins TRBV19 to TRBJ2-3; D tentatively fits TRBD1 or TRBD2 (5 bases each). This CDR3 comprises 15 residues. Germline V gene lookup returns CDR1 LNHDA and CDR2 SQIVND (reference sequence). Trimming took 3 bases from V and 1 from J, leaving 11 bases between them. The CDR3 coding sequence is TGTGCCAGTAGTATTGGGGGATACGGCACAGATACGCAGTATTTT. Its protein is CASSIGGYGTDTQYF.

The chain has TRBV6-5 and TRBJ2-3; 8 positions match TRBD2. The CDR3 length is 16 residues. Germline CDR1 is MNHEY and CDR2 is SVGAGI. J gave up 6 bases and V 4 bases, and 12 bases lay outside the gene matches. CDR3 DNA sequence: TGTGCCAGCAGTTTCGCCGGGACTAGGGGGTTCGATACGCAGTATTTT. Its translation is CASSFAGTRGFDTQYF.

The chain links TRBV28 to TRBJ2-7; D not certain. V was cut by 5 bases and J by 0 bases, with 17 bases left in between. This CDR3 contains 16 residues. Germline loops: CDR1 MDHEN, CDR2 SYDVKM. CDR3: CASSVGGYDGSYEQYF. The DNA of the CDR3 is TGTGCCAGCAGTGTAGGTGGATATGACGGCTCCTACGAGCAGTACTTC.

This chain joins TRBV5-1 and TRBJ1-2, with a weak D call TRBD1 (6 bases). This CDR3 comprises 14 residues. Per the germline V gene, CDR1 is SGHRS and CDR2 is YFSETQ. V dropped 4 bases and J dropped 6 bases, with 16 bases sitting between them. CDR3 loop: CASSQDSTLDGYTF. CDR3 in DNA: TGCGCCAGCAGCCAGGACAGCACTTTGGATGGCTACACCTTC.

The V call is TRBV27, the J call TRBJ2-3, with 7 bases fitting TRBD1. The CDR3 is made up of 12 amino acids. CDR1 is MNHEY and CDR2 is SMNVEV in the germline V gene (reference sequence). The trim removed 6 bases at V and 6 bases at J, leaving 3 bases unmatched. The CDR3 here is CASSGTVDTQYF. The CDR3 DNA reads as TGTGCCAGCAGCGGGACAGTGGATACGCAGTATTTT.

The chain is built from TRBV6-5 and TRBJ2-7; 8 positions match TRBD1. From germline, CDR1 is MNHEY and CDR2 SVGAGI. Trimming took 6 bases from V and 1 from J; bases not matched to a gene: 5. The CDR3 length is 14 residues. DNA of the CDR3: TGTGCCAGCAGCGGAGGACAGGGATCCTACGAGCAGTACTTC. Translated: CASSGGQGSYEQYF.

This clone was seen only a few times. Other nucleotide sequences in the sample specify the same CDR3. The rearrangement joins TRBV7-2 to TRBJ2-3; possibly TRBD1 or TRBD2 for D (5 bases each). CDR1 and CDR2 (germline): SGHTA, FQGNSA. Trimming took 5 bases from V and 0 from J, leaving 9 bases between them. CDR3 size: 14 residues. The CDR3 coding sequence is TGTGCCAGCAGCCGGGACGGAAGCACAGATACGCAGTATTTT. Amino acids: CASSRDGSTDTQYF.

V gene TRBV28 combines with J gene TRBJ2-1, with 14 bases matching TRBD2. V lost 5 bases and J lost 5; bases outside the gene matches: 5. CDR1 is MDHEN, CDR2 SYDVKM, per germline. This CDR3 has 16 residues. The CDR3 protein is CASSPGTSGSHNEQFF. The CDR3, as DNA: TGTGCCAGCAGTCCGGGGACTAGCGGGAGCCACAATGAGCAGTTCTTC.

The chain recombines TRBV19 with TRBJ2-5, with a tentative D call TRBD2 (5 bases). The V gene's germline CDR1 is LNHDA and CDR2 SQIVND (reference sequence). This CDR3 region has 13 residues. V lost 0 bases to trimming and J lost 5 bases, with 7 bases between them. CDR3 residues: CASSIDSDETQYF. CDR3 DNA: TGTGCCAGTAGTATAGATAGCGATGAGACCCAGTACTTC.

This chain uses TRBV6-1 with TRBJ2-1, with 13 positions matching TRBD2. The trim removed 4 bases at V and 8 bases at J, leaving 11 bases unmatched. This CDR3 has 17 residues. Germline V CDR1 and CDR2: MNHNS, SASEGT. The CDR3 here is CASSATRLAGGVYEQFF. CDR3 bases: TGTGCCAGCAGTGCGACGAGACTAGCGGGGGGTGTGTATGAGCAGTTCTTC.

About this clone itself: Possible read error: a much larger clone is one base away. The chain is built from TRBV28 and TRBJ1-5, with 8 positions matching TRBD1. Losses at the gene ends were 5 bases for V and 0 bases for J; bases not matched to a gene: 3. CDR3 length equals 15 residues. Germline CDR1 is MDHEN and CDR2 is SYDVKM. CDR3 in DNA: TGTGCCAGCAGTCCGGGGACAGGTAGCAATCAGCCCCAGCATTTT. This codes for CASSPGTGSNQPQHF.

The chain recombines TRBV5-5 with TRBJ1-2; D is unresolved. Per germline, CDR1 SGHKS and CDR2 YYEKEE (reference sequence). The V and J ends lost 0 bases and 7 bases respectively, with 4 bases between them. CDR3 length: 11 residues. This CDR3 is CASSLDSGYTF. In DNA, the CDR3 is TGTGCCAGCAGCTTGGACAGTGGCTACACCTTC.

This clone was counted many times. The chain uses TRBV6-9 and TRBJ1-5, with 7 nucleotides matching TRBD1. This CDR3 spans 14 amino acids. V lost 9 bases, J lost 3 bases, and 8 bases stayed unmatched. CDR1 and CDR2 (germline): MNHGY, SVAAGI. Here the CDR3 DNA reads TGTGCCAGGCGCCGGGACAGCAACAATCAGCCCCAGCATTTT. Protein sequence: CARRRDSNNQPQHF.

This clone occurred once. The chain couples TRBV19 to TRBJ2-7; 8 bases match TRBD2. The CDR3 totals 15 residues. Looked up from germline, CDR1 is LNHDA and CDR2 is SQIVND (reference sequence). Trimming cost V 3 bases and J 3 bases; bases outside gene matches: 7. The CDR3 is CASSIGAGGYYEQYF. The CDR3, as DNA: TGTGCCAGTAGTATTGGTGCGGGAGGTTACTACGAGCAGTACTTC.

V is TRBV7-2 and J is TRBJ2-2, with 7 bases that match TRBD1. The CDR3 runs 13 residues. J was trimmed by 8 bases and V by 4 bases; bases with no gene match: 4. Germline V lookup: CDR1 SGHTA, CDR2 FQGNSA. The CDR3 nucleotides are TGTGCCAGCAGCTACAGGGGATCTGGGGAGCTGTTTTTT. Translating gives CASSYRGSGELFF.